The rows below give T cell receptor beta chains drawn from one sample of a study of blood T cell repertoires in COVID-19. Some clones are missing from TCRdb's copy, which holds only in-frame ones; the method was immunoSEQ multiplex PCR. This sample has 400,000 to 500,000 clones, with approximately 87% found just once. Sequencing was carried out using PBMCs or T cells enriched from blood (not recorded which). The receptors derive from a woman in her 40s who had recovered from COVID-19. The CDR3 runs from the conserved cysteine through the conserved F or W.

j_call | v_call | cdr3_aa
TRBJ2-7 | TRBV5-1 | CASTPEQGRTYEQYF
TRBJ2-1 | TRBV10-1 | CASSVDGSSYNEQFF
TRBJ1-4 | TRBV6-5 | CASSYSPTTNEKLFF
TRBJ2-3 | TRBV6-5 | CASSPSIDTQYF
TRBJ1-3 | TRBV18 | CASSPDRLSGNTIYF
TRBJ2-2 | TRBV12-3/TRBV12-4 | CASRGQGSGELFF
TRBJ1-2 | TRBV29-1 | CSGWDSSFYGYTF
TRBJ1-1 | TRBV10-3 | CAISKQGSGNTEAFF
TRBJ2-2 | TRBV2 | CASTGTGGTGELFF
TRBJ1-1 | TRBV3-1/TRBV3-2 | CASSQDHHRLNTEAFF
TRBJ1-1 | TRBV14 | CASSHSGRNTEAFF
TRBJ1-2 | TRBV2 | CASSGDRAAFYGYTF